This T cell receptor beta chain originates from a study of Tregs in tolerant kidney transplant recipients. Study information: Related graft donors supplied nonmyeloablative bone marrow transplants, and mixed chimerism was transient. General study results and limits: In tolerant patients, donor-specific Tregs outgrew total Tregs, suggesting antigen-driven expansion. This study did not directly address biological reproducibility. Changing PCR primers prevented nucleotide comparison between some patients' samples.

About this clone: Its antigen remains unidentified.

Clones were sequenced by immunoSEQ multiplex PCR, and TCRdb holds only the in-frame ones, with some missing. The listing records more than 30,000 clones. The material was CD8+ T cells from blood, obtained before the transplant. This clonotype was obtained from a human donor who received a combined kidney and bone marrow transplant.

Partial CDR3 DNA: TGTGCCAGTAGTCAGGGGTTGTTCGACGAG. Translated: CASSQGLFDE. The full CDR3 protein is CASSQGLFDEQYF. The rearrangement links TRBV19 to TRBJ2-7; D perhaps matches TRBD1 (6 bases). Read coverage stops 3 residues before the CDR3 terminus; the germline J gene supplies the remainder. Germline loops: CDR1 LNHDA, CDR2 SQIVND (reference sequence). The CDR3 loop spans 13 amino acids. Trimming removed 5 bases at V and 5 bases at J, with 13 bases between.